The following is a T cell receptor (beta chain) sequence with its context. What it recognizes is unknown. This record belongs to a study of shared clonotypes between healthy human individuals. Germline lookup yields CDR1 SGDLS and CDR2 YYNGEE. The junction had 11 bases not matched to a gene; V was cut back by 3 bases and J by 7 bases. There are 16 residues in the CDR3. For every subset, genomic DNA was evenly distributed across several immunoSEQ plates. Profiling relied on immunoSEQ multiplex PCR, and the TCRdb table lists in-frame clones only, not all of them. The table has fewer than 3 million clones, approximately 90% seen once. Study conclusions and caveats: Around 5% was the fraction of naive CD4 clonotypes found shared across a few donors. Inspection by rarefaction showed sorted-subset sequencing to be incomplete despite large depth. Sampling included only blood; tissue repertoires likely differ.

The chain couples TRBV9 to TRBJ2-1, with TRBD2 matching over 9 bases. What was sequenced was naive CD4+ T cells from PBMCs. Subset: CD45RA+ positively selected. This TCR was recovered from a man aged 18 to 29 in good health. Some clones in this sample may be carry-over from other donors' samples. DNA for the CDR3: TGTGCCAGCAGCGAGAGCCTCGGGACTAGCAGGAATGAGCAGTTCTTC. Translating it yields CASSESLGTSRNEQFF.